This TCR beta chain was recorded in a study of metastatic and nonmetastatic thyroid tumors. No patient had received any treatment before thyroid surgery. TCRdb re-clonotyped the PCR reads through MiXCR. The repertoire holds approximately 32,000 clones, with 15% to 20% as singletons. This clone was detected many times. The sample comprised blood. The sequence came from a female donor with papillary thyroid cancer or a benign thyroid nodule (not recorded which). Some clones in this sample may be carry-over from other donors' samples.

Here the CDR3 reads CASSPRRTGNTEAFF. The CDR3 DNA reads as TGTGCCAGCAGCCCGCGGCGGACAGGGAACACTGAAGCTTTCTTT. The rearrangement joins TRBV9 to TRBJ1-1; 7 bases are a match to TRBD1. V shed 4 bases and J 1 base; nucleotides not matched to a gene: 7. Per the germline V gene, CDR1 is SGDLS and CDR2 is YYNGEE. This CDR3 contains 15 residues.